This T cell receptor (beta chain) was retrieved from a study of cytomegalovirus exposure and HLA in healthy donors. Vbeta (60) and Jbeta (13) primers were used in the PCR. Some clones are missing from TCRdb's copy, which holds only in-frame ones; the method was immunoSEQ multiplex PCR. The table shows around 130,000 clones, with approximately 71% occurring only once. The receptor's source is a woman aged 55-75 years in good health and CMV-seronegative. Material: PBMCs.

Here the CDR3 reads CASGGNTGELFF. CDR3 nucleotide sequence: TGTGCCAGCGGAGGGAACACCGGGGAGCTGTTTTTT. The V and J genes are TRBV2 and TRBJ2-2; possible D gene TRBD2, 5 bases. The ends were cut back, 8 bases at V and 1 base at J, with 5 bases in the middle. CDR3 length equals 12 residues. Germline loops: CDR1 SNHLY, CDR2 FYNNEI.